The 14 T cell receptor beta chains below were found in one sample sequenced in a study of cytomegalovirus exposure and HLA in healthy donors. Primers for the PCR totalled 60 Vbeta and 13 Jbeta. Measured with immunoSEQ multiplex PCR; TCRdb has only the in-frame clones, and not every one. The sample holds about 79,000 clones. Source material: PBMCs. These receptors originate from a man aged 25-45 years in good health and CMV-seronegative.

The V gene is TRBV5-4, the J gene TRBJ1-2, with 7 nucleotides matching TRBD1. The germline V gene encodes CDR1 SGHNT and CDR2 YYREEE (reference sequence). The CDR3 has 13 amino acids. The V and J ends lost 7 bases and 1 base, in that order; junction bases with no gene match: 4. This chain's CDR3 is CASGDRDNYGYTF. CDR3 in DNA: TGTGCCAGCGGCGACAGGGATAACTATGGCTACACCTTC.

The V and J genes are TRBV20-1 and TRBJ2-7; perhaps TRBD2 as D (5 bases). The CDR3 is 11 residues long. CDR1 DFQATT and CDR2 SNEGSKA come from the germline V gene (reference sequence). With 6 bases removed from V and 3 bases from J, the gap between germline ends came to 9 bases. Here the CDR3 DNA reads TGCAGTGCGAAAGAGGGCTACGAGCAGTACTTC. This translates into CSAKEGYEQYF.

V and J are TRBV2 and TRBJ1-4; 7 nucleotides agree with TRBD1. From germline, CDR1 is SNHLY and CDR2 FYNNEI. CDR3 length equals 12 residues. V shed 4 bases, J shed 16 bases, and the junction held 9 bases outside the gene matches. DNA of the CDR3: TGTGCCAGCAGTGTAGACAGGGATACTCCGTTTTTT. It translates to CASSVDRDTPFF.

This rearrangement joins TRBV5-4 to TRBJ1-2, with 9 bases identical to TRBD1. The germline CDR1 and CDR2 sequences are SGHNT and YYREEE (reference sequence). J was trimmed by 4 bases and V by 4 bases; bases with no gene match: 5. This CDR3 has 14 residues. In DNA form, the CDR3 reads TGTGCCAGCAGCGCGGGGACAGGGAGCTATGGCTACACCTTC. It specifies CASSAGTGSYGYTF.

The chain is built from TRBV7-9 and TRBJ2-7, with no clear D. The V and J ends lost 1 base and 0 bases respectively, with 10 bases between them. Germline-derived CDR1 and CDR2 are SEHNR and FQNEAQ (reference sequence). This CDR3 comprises 15 residues. CDR3 sequence reads: CASSLGDASSYEQYF. The CDR3 DNA reads TGTGCCAGCAGCTTAGGTGATGCGAGCTCCTACGAGCAGTACTTC.

The chain recombines TRBV6-6 with TRBJ1-2; TRBD1 aligns across 7 bases. Trimming removed 0 bases from V and 7 bases from J; junction bases left unmatched: 5. Germline loops: CDR1 MNHNY, CDR2 SVGAGI (reference sequence). This CDR3 spans 14 amino acids. In nucleotides, the CDR3 is TGTGCCAGCAGTTACTCGGGGCAGGGGGTTGGCTACACCTTC. Protein sequence: CASSYSGQGVGYTF.

V gene TRBV6-5 combines with J gene TRBJ1-6; TRBD1 agrees at 7 bases. CDR1 MNHEY and CDR2 SVGAGI come from the germline V gene. Losses at the gene ends were 0 bases for V and 7 bases for J; bases not matched to a gene: 3. The CDR3 spans 15 residues. CDR3 DNA sequence: TGTGCCAGCAGTTACTCAGACAGGGACAATTCACCCCTCCACTTT. This gives the protein CASSYSDRDNSPLHF.

The J gene is TRBJ1-2, the V gene TRBV6-1, with 12 bases matching TRBD1. CDR3 length: 15 residues. The germline V gene has CDR1 MNHNS and CDR2 SASEGT. Unmatched junction bases numbered 10, after V lost 8 bases and J lost 6 bases. The CDR3 nucleotides are TGTGCCAGCCGGGACAGGGGGCCCCTGTCGCATGGCTACACCTTC. Translating gives CASRDRGPLSHGYTF.

This chain connects TRBV2 to TRBJ2-6, with D uncertain. CDR3 length: 15 amino acids. V was shortened by 6 bases and J by 4 bases, with 13 bases between the two germline ends. The germline gives CDR1 SNHLY, CDR2 FYNNEI. This chain's CDR3 is CASREKVTGANVLTF. The CDR3 coding sequence is TGTGCCAGCAGGGAGAAAGTAACGGGGGCCAACGTCCTGACTTTC.

This chain uses TRBV19 with TRBJ1-1; D is unresolved. The CDR3 extends over 15 amino acids. Looked up from germline, CDR1 is LNHDA and CDR2 is SQIVND (reference sequence). V was pared by 5 bases and J by 5 bases, with 18 bases between. CDR3 region: CASSSQTRRNTEAFF. In DNA, the CDR3 is TGTGCCAGTAGTTCCCAGACTCGGAGAAATACTGAAGCTTTCTTT.

The rearrangement links TRBV23-1 to TRBJ2-7, with 7 positions matching TRBD2. Being an ORF, TRBV23-1 has a function that is uncertain. V was clipped by 0 bases and J by 4 bases; unmatched bases: 12. The CDR3 length is 17 residues. The CDR3: CASSQSPRGRLAYEQYF. The CDR3 nucleotides are TGCGCCAGCAGTCAATCTCCGCGCGGGAGACTTGCGTACGAGCAGTACTTC.

The chain is built from TRBV5-1 and TRBJ2-3, with a weak D call TRBD1 (6 bases). The germline V gene has CDR1 SGHRS and CDR2 YFSETQ. V was clipped by 2 bases and J by 8 bases, with 12 bases between them. CDR3 length: 13 amino acids. This chain's CDR3 is CASSFDRIATQYF. For the CDR3, the DNA is TGCGCCAGCAGCTTCGACAGGATAGCTACGCAGTATTTT.

V gene TRBV5-1 combines with J gene TRBJ1-1; D possibly corresponds to TRBD1 (5 bases). CDR1 and CDR2 (germline): SGHRS, YFSETQ. V lost 4 bases, J lost 6 bases, and 16 bases lay in between. This CDR3 region has 14 residues. Here the CDR3 DNA reads TGCGCCAGCAGCCCGGGACCCGGGGGGTCTGAAGCTTTCTTT. Protein: CASSPGPGGSEAFF.

CDR3 residues: CAWSVTESNEKLFF. DNA of the CDR3: TGTGCCTGGAGTGTTACAGAATCAAATGAAAAACTGTTTTTT. This rearrangement joins TRBV30 to TRBJ1-4; D is undetermined. Deletions cut 0 bases from V and 5 bases from J, with 10 bases between. The CDR3 extends over 14 amino acids. Germline CDR1 GTSNPN, CDR2 SVGIG (reference sequence). The variable domain in full, completed from reference TRBV30 and TRBJ1-4, reads SQTIHQWPATLVQPVGSPLSLECTVEGTSNPNLYWYRQAAGRGLQLLFYSVGIGQISSEVPQNLSASRPQDRQFILSSKKLLLSDSGFYLCAWSVTESNEKLFFGSGTQLSVL.